This T cell receptor (beta chain) originates from a study of Ad26.COV2.S vaccination and SARS-CoV-2 variants. Whole-study context: Enrolled in COV1001, the donor was in the Ad26.COV2.S trial arm, which received the vaccine. Into the muscle, Ad26.COV2.S was dosed once or twice, 56 days apart.

This sample's treatment: around 19 received Ad26.COV2.S at low or high dose, single or two shots; a few received placebo; per-sample allocation not given. It was on day 63 after the first vaccine or placebo injection that samples were taken. Boston provided a donor who was an adult aged 18-55 years. It was Wuhan-strain SARS-CoV-2 spike that the Ad26 vaccine vector expressed. CDR1 is ENHRY, CDR2 SYGVKD, per germline. The CDR3 runs to 15 residues. V lost 4 bases and J 0 bases, leaving 7 bases between the germline ends. Sequencing used immunoSEQ multiplex PCR; TCRdb keeps in-frame clones, though not all of them. The data show about 470,000 clones, 90% seen once.

The sequenced sample was peripheral blood, obtained in a trial of Ad26.COV2.S vaccine versus placebo. The chain joins TRBV10-3 to TRBJ1-6; possibly TRBD1 for D (5 bases). This sequence was found in a person between 18 and 59 years old who received the Ad26.COV2.S COVID-19 vaccine or a placebo. Here the CDR3 reads CAISAGTSYNSPLHF. The DNA of the CDR3 is TGTGCCATCAGTGCGGGGACCTCCTATAATTCACCCCTCCACTTT.